The 14 T cell receptor beta chains given below trace back to one sample, sequenced in a study of cytomegalovirus exposure and HLA in healthy donors. PCR primers comprised 60 Vbeta and 13 Jbeta primers. Assay used: immunoSEQ multiplex PCR; TCRdb lists only in-frame clones, some missing. The data contain over 100,000 clones, 78% of them singletons. The specimen was PBMCs. These receptors were taken from a woman aged 25 to 45 in good health and CMV-seropositive.

J is TRBJ1-2 and V is TRBV5-6, with D possibly being TRBD1 (6 bases). This CDR3 has 13 amino acids. CDR1 is SGHDT, CDR2 YYEEEE, per germline. Trimming took 1 base from V and 3 from J, leaving 7 bases between them. The CDR3 bases are TGTGCCAGCAGCTTGAGGGGGTACTATGGCTACACCTTC. The encoded protein is CASSLRGYYGYTF. The complete variable domain, with remaining parts taken from reference TRBV5-6 and TRBJ1-2, reads DAGVTQSPTHLIKTRGQQVTLRCSPKSGHDTVSWYQQALGQGPQFIFQYYEEEERQRGNFPDRFSGHQFPNYSSELNVNALLLGDSALYLCASSLRGYYGYTFGSGTRLTVV.

This chain links TRBV9 with TRBJ2-7, with TRBD2 matching over 14 bases. The CDR3 consists of 18 residues. In germline, CDR1 is SGDLS, CDR2 YYNGEE. Unmatched junction bases numbered 12, after V lost 4 bases and J lost 3 bases. The CDR3, as DNA: TGTGCCAGCAGCCCCCGGACTAGCGGGGGGCACAAGGGCTACGAGCAGTACTTC. Translating gives CASSPRTSGGHKGYEQYF.

J is TRBJ2-1 and V is TRBV11-3; possible D gene TRBD1, 6 bases. Germline lookup yields CDR1 SGHNT and CDR2 YENEEA. CDR3 length equals 14 residues. The ends were cut back, 4 bases at V and 7 bases at J, with 14 bases in the middle. CDR3 residues: CASSSGTFTNEQFF. In DNA form, the CDR3 reads TGTGCCAGCAGCTCCGGGACATTTACTAATGAGCAGTTCTTC.

Concerning this clone: The sample carries other DNA sequences with the same CDR3. The chain combines TRBV2 with TRBJ1-3; weak D call: TRBD1 (6 bases). Looked up from germline, CDR1 is SNHLY and CDR2 is FYNNEI. V was pared by 5 bases and J by 0 bases, with 14 bases between. The CDR3 covers 16 residues. CDR3 bases: TGTGCCAGCAGTAAGGACAGATTTCTCTCTGGAAACACCATATATTTT. Its translation is CASSKDRFLSGNTIYF.

This chain connects TRBV12-5 to TRBJ1-5; 9 bases are a match to TRBD1. From germline, CDR1 is LGHNT and CDR2 FRNRAP. The CDR3 runs 19 residues. The V and J ends lost 3 bases and 0 bases, in that order; junction bases with no gene match: 12. The CDR3 spells CASGFPGQGLADSNQPQHF. In DNA, the CDR3 is TGTGCTAGTGGTTTTCCGGGACAGGGTCTGGCGGATAGCAATCAGCCCCAGCATTTT.

The chain uses TRBV4-1 and TRBJ2-7; TRBD1 might be the D (6 bases). Trimming pared 0 bases from V and 5 bases from J, leaving 8 bases between. Germline-derived CDR1 and CDR2 are MGHRA and YSYEKL. The CDR3 is 13 residues long. The CDR3 loop is CASSQDPGDEQYF. The CDR3 DNA is TGCGCCAGCAGCCAAGATCCAGGGGACGAGCAGTACTTC.

V and J are TRBV5-4 and TRBJ2-2; a weak D match, TRBD1 (6 bases). This CDR3 has 14 residues. The ends were cut back, 0 bases at V and 5 bases at J, with 8 bases in the middle. Germline CDR1 is SGHNT and CDR2 is YYREEE (reference sequence). The CDR3 DNA reads as TGTGCCAGCAGCTTGGGTGGACAGACCGGGGAGCTGTTTTTT. It specifies CASSLGGQTGELFF.

V usage is TRBV6-1 and J usage is TRBJ2-5, with 9 bases fitting TRBD2. The V and J ends lost 2 bases and 5 bases, in that order; junction bases with no gene match: 12. This CDR3 has 17 amino acids. Germline V CDR1 and CDR2: MNHNS, SASEGT. The CDR3 coding sequence is TGTGCCAGCAGTGAACATTGGGCTAGCGGGGAAGGGGAGACCCAGTACTTC. Protein sequence: CASSEHWASGEGETQYF.

This clone occurred once. The V and J genes are TRBV7-9 and TRBJ2-1, with a weak D call TRBD1 (5 bases). This CDR3 contains 16 residues. Germline V lookup: CDR1 SEHNR, CDR2 FQNEAQ (reference sequence). The germline V and J ends were trimmed by 0 bases and 4 bases, with 13 bases remaining between them. Here the CDR3 DNA reads TGTGCCAGCAGCTTAGCTGGCGACAGTCGTTACAATGAGCAGTTCTTC. Its translation: CASSLAGDSRYNEQFF.

This clone appeared once. The J gene is TRBJ2-5, the V gene TRBV12-5; perhaps TRBD2 as D (6 bases). The V gene lost 0 bases and the J gene lost 5 bases, with 7 bases spanning the gap. The CDR3 totals 13 residues. The germline V gene encodes CDR1 LGHNT and CDR2 FRNRAP. CDR3 protein: CASGLVGGETQYF. In DNA, the CDR3 is TGTGCTAGTGGTTTGGTGGGAGGTGAGACCCAGTACTTC.

The chain is built from TRBV7-6 and TRBJ2-2; 15 positions agree with TRBD2. The CDR3 totals 18 residues. Germline V gene data show CDR1 as SGHVS and CDR2 as FNYEAQ. The V gene end was trimmed by 5 bases and the J gene end by 6 bases; junction bases not matched to a gene: 10. The CDR3 spells CASSPSGTSGGSAGELFF. CDR3 DNA sequence: TGTGCCAGCAGCCCGTCCGGGACTAGCGGGGGGTCGGCCGGGGAGCTGTTTTTT.

V is TRBV9 and J is TRBJ2-1, with TRBD2 matching 13 bases. The V gene end was trimmed by 3 bases and the J gene end by 6 bases; junction bases not matched to a gene: 9. The length of the CDR3 is 17 residues. The V gene's germline CDR1 is SGDLS and CDR2 YYNGEE. CDR3 protein: CASSGPSGLAGTNEQFF. The DNA for the CDR3 is TGTGCCAGCAGCGGACCATCGGGACTAGCGGGGACCAATGAGCAGTTCTTC. Combining the CDR3 with reference TRBV9 and TRBJ2-1 gives the whole variable domain DSGVTQTPKHLITATGQRVTLRCSPRSGDLSVYWYQQSLDQGLQFLIQYYNGEERAKGNILERFSAQQFPDLHSELNLSSLELGDSALYFCASSGPSGLAGTNEQFFGPGTRLTVL.

The chain has TRBV9 and TRBJ1-2; D unresolved. The CDR3 runs to 13 residues. Trimming left V 0 bases short and J 4 bases short, with 7 bases between. The V gene's germline CDR1 is SGDLS and CDR2 YYNGEE. CDR3 amino acids: CASSVGPGYGYTF. DNA of the CDR3: TGTGCCAGCAGCGTAGGTCCGGGCTATGGCTACACCTTC.

This chain uses TRBV18 with TRBJ2-3; 7 bases align to TRBD1. Germline-derived CDR1 and CDR2 are KGHSH and LQKENI. The CDR3 runs to 14 residues. Trimming removed 3 bases from V and 6 bases from J; junction bases left unmatched: 6. CDR3 nucleotides: TGTGCCAGCTCACCCCCGACAGGGTCGGATACGCAGTATTTT. Amino acid sequence: CASSPPTGSDTQYF.